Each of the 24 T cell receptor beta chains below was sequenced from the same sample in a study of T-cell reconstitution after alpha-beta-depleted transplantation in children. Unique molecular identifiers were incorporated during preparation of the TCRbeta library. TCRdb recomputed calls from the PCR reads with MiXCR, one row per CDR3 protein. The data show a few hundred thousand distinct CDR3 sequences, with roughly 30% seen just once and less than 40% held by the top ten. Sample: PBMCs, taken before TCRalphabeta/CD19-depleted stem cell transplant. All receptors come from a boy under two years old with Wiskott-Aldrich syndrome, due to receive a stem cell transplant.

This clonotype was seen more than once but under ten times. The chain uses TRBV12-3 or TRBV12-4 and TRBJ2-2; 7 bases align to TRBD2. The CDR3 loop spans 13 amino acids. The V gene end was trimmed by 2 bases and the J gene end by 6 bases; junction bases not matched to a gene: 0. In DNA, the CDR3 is TGTGCCAGCAGTTTACTAGCGGCCGGGGAGCTGTTTTTT. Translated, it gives CASSLLAAGELFF.

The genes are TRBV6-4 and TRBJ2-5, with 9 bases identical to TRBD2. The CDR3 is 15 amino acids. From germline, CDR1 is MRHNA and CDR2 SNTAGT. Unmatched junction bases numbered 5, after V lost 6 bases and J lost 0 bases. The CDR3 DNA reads TGTGCCAGCAGGACTAGCGGACCCTACCAAGAGACCCAGTACTTC. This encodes CASRTSGPYQETQYF.

The chain's CDR3 is CASGTPSGANVLTF. The CDR3 region has the DNA TGTGCCAGCGGAACTCCCTCTGGGGCCAACGTCCTGACTTTC. This chain connects TRBV27 to TRBJ2-6; the D is unclear. CDR1 is MNHEY and CDR2 is SMNVEV in the germline V gene (reference sequence). V was cut by 8 bases and J by 0 bases, with 8 bases left in between. This CDR3 comprises 14 residues.

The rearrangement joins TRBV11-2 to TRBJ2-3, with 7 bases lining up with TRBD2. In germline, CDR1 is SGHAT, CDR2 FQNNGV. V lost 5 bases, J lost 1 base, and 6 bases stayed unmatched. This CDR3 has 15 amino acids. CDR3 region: CASSVGGLGTDTQYF. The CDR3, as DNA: TGTGCCAGCAGCGTCGGGGGGTTAGGCACAGATACGCAGTATTTT.

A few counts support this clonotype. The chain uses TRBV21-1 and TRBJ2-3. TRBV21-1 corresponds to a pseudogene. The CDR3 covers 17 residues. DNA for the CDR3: TGTGCCAGCAGCAATACGTATTGGCGAGACAGCACAGATACGCAGTATTTT. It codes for CASSNTYWRDSTDTQYF.

CDR3 in amino acids: CSATRTGPNYGYTF. Written as DNA, the CDR3 is TGCAGTGCGACCCGGACAGGTCCAAACTATGGCTACACCTTC. The V and J genes are TRBV20-1 and TRBJ1-2; TRBD1 matches 7 bases. Germline lookup yields CDR1 DFQATT and CDR2 SNEGSKA (reference sequence). The CDR3 sequence is 14 residues long. V shed 6 bases, J shed 2 bases, and the junction held 9 bases outside the gene matches.

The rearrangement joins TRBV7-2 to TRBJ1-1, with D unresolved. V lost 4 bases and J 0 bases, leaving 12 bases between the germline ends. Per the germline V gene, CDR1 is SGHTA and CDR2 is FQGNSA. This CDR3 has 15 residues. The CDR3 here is CASSSPGRMNTEAFF. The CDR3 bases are TGTGCCAGCAGCTCGCCTGGAAGAATGAACACTGAAGCTTTCTTT.

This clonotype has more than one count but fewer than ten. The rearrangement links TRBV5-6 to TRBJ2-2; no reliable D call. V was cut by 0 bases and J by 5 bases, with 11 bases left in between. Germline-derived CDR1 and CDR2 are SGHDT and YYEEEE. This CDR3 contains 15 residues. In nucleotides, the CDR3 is TGTGCCAGCAGCTTGGCGTCCCTGATTACCGGGGAGCTGTTTTTT. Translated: CASSLASLITGELFF.

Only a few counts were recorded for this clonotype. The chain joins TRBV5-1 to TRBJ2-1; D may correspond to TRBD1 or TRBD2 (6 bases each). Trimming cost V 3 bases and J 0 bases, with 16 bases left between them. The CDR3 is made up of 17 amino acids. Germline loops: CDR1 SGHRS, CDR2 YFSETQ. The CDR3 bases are TGCGCCAGCAGCTGGGGGCTTGGGGGGAGCTCCTACAATGAGCAGTTCTTC. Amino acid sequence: CASSWGLGGSSYNEQFF. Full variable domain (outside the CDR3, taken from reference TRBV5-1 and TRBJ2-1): KAGVTQTPRYLIKTRGQQVTLSCSPISGHRSVSWYQQTPGQGLQFLFEYFSETQRNKGNFPGRFSGRQFSNSRSEMNVSTLELGDSALYLCASSWGLGGSSYNEQFFGPGTRLTVL.

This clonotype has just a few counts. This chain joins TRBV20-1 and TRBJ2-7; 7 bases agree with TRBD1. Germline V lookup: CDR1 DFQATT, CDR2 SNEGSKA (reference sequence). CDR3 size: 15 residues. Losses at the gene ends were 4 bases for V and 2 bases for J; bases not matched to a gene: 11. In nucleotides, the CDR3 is TGCAGTGCTACTCACACAGGGGCGATCGCCTACGAGCAGTACTTC. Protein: CSATHTGAIAYEQYF.

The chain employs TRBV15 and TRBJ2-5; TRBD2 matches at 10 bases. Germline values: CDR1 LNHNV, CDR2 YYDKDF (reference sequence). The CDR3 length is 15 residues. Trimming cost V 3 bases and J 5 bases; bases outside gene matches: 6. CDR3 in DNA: TGTGCCACCAGCAGCGGACTAGCGGTTGGGGAGACCCAGTACTTC. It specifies CATSSGLAVGETQYF.

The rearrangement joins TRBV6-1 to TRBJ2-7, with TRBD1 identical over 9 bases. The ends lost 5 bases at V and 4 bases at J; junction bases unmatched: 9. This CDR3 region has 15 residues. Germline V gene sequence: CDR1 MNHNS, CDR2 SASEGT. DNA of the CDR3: TGTGCCAGCAGTATGACCGGGACAGGGTCTTACGAGCAGTACTTC. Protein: CASSMTGTGSYEQYF.

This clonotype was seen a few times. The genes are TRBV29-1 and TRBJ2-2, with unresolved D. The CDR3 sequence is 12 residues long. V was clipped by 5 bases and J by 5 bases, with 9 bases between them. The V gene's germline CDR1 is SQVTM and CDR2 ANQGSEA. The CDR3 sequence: CSVKMGTGELFF. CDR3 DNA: TGCAGCGTTAAGATGGGGACCGGGGAGCTGTTTTTT.

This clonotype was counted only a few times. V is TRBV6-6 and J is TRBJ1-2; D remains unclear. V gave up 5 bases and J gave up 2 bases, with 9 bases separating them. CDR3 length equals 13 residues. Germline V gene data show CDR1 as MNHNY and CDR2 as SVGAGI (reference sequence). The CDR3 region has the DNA TGTGCCAGCAGTGACTACCAGAACTATGGCTACACCTTC. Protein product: CASSDYQNYGYTF.

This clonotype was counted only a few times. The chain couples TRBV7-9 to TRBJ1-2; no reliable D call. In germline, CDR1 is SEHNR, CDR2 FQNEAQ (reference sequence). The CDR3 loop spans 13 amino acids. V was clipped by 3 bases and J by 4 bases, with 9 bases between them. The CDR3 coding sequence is TGTGCCAGCAGCTTCGACGGACCCTATGGCTACACCTTC. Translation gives CASSFDGPYGYTF.

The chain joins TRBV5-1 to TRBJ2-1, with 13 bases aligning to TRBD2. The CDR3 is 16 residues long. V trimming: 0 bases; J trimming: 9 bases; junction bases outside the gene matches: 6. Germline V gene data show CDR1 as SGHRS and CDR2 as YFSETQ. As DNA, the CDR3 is TGCGCCAGCAGCTTGGCCGAAGGACTAGCGGGAGCTGAGCAGTTCTTC. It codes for CASSLAEGLAGAEQFF.

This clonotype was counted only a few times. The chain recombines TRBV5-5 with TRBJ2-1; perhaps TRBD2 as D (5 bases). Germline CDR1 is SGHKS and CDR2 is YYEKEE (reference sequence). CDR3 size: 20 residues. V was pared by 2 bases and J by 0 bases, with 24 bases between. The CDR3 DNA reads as TGTGCCAGCAGCTTATCGCTCGTTCTGCGGGCGTCGAGCTCCTACAATGAGCAGTTCTTC. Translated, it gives CASSLSLVLRASSSYNEQFF.

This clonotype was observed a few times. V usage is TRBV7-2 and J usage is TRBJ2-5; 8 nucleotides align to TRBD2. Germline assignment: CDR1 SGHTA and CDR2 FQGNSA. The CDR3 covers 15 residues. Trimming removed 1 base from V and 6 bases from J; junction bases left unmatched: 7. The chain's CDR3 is CASSLVSGSLKTQYF. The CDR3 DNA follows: TGTGCCAGCAGCTTAGTGAGCGGGAGTTTAAAGACCCAGTACTTC.

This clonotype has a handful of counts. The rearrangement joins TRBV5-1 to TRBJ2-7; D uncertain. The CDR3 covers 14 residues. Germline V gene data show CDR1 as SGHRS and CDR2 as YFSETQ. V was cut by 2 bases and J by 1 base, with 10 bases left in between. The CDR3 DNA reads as TGCGCCAGCAGCTTCTCAGGATGGTCCTACGAGCAGTACTTC. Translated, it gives CASSFSGWSYEQYF.

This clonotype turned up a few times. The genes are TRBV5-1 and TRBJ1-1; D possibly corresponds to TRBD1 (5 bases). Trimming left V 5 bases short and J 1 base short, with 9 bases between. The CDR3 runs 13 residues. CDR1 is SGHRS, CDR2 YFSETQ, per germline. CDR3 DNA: TGCGCCAGCAGAATACAGGAGAACACTGAAGCTTTCTTT. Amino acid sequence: CASRIQENTEAFF. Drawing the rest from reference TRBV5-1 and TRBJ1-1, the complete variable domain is KAGVTQTPRYLIKTRGQQVTLSCSPISGHRSVSWYQQTPGQGLQFLFEYFSETQRNKGNFPGRFSGRQFSNSRSEMNVSTLELGDSALYLCASRIQENTEAFFGQGTRLTVV.

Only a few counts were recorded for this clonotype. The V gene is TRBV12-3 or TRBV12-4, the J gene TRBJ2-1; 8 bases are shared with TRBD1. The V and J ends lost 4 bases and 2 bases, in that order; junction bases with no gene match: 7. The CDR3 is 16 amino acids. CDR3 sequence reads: CASSSTRTGPYNEQFF. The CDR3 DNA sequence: TGTGCCAGCAGTTCAACCCGGACAGGGCCCTACAATGAGCAGTTCTTC.

CDR3 protein: CASFRGPGNEQFF. CDR3 bases: TGTGCCAGCTTCAGGGGGCCGGGCAATGAGCAGTTCTTC. The genes are TRBV5-5 and TRBJ2-1; TRBD1 agrees at 8 bases. Germline V gene lookup returns CDR1 SGHKS and CDR2 YYEKEE (reference sequence). The CDR3 is 13 amino acids. J gave up 6 bases and V 7 bases, and 6 bases lay outside the gene matches.

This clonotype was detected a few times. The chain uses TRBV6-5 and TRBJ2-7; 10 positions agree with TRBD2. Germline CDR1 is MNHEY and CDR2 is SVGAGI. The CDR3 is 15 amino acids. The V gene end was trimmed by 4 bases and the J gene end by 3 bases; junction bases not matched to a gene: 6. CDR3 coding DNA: TGTGCCAGCAGTTTTTATAGCGGGGGGAGCTACGAGCAGTACTTC. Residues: CASSFYSGGSYEQYF.

In nucleotides, the CDR3 is TGTGCCATCAGGGCAGGGGCTGGAAACACCATATATTTT. Its translation: CAIRAGAGNTIYF. This sequence joins TRBV10-3 and TRBJ1-3, with TRBD1 as a possible D gene (6 bases). The CDR3 has 13 residues. Germline V lookup: CDR1 ENHRY, CDR2 SYGVKD. Trimming left V 6 bases short and J 2 bases short, with 8 bases between.